The next 16 T cell receptor beta chains were all read from a single sample in a study of T-cell reconstitution after alpha-beta-depleted transplantation in children. The TCRbeta library incorporated unique molecular identifiers. TCRdb recomputed calls from the PCR reads with MiXCR, one row per CDR3 protein. The repertoire holds about a million distinct CDR3 sequences, with under 30% as singletons. The sequencing used PBMCs, mostly from graft donor cells, collected 360 days after TCRalphabeta/CD19-depleted stem cell transplant. These receptors all stem from a boy under two years old who had a stem cell transplant for SCID, so the T cells may come from the graft donor.

The chain uses TRBV12-3 or TRBV12-4 and TRBJ2-3; D not resolved. The V end was cut by 6 bases, the J end by 4 bases, with 14 bases between. This CDR3 has 14 amino acids. The CDR3, as DNA: TGTGCCAGCAGCTACCCGACCCGGGCAGATACGCAGTATTTT. Encoded protein: CASSYPTRADTQYF.

The chain combines TRBV12-3 or TRBV12-4 with TRBJ2-7; D call uncertain. Trimming left V 6 bases short and J 6 bases short, with 15 bases between. The CDR3 consists of 13 residues. Written as DNA, the CDR3 is TGTGCCAGCAGCCTTAGGGATCGATCCGAGCAGTACTTC. Protein product: CASSLRDRSEQYF.

The rearrangement uses TRBV5-1 and TRBJ2-3; unclear D gene. CDR3 length equals 14 residues. Germline CDR1 and CDR2: SGHRS and YFSETQ. The V end was cut by 4 bases, the J end by 2 bases, with 11 bases between. The CDR3 DNA is TGCGCCAGCAGCCCCGTGCCTAACACAGATACGCAGTATTTT. It yields the protein CASSPVPNTDTQYF.

The chain uses TRBV20-1 and TRBJ1-1, with D unresolved. The CDR3 totals 14 residues. Trimming removed 0 bases at V and 1 base at J, with 9 bases between. The V gene's germline CDR1 is DFQATT and CDR2 SNEGSKA (reference sequence). The CDR3 loop is CSARDPIGNTEAFF. CDR3 nucleotide sequence: TGCAGTGCTAGAGACCCCATTGGGAACACTGAAGCTTTCTTT.

This clonotype was detected a few times. The chain combines TRBV6-5 with TRBJ1-3, with 10 bases matching TRBD1. J lost 3 bases, V lost 2 bases, and 13 bases had no gene match. The CDR3 spans 19 residues. Germline lookup yields CDR1 MNHEY and CDR2 SVGAGI. For the CDR3, the DNA is TGTGCCAGCAGTTACGCCGGACAGGGGGGCTTTTCGGATGGAAACACCATATATTTT. It encodes CASSYAGQGGFSDGNTIYF.

This chain uses TRBV9 with TRBJ1-1; D not resolved. The V end was cut by 4 bases, the J end by 1 base, with 20 bases between. The CDR3 length is 17 residues. Germline V CDR1 and CDR2: SGDLS, YYNGEE. In nucleotides, the CDR3 is TGTGCCAGCAGCCCACTCCCAGATCCAGGCAGGAACACTGAAGCTTTCTTT. Protein sequence: CASSPLPDPGRNTEAFF.

This clonotype was detected ten times or more. This chain connects TRBV7-6 to TRBJ2-2; D not resolved. CDR3 length: 14 amino acids. CDR1 is SGHVS, CDR2 FNYEAQ, per germline. V was shortened by 5 bases and J by 5 bases, with 12 bases between the two germline ends. The CDR3 loop is CASSAYPVTGELFF. CDR3 DNA: TGTGCCAGCAGCGCATATCCAGTGACCGGGGAGCTGTTTTTT.

This chain joins TRBV20-1 and TRBJ2-2; 8 positions match TRBD1. Germline CDR1 is DFQATT and CDR2 is SNEGSKA (reference sequence). Trimming took 5 bases from V and 1 from J; bases not matched to a gene: 6. The CDR3 has 15 amino acids. CDR3 sequence: CSADSGTGNTGELFF. As DNA, the CDR3 is TGCAGTGCTGATTCCGGGACAGGGAACACCGGGGAGCTGTTTTTT.

This clonotype was counted between two and nine times. The chain links TRBV28 to TRBJ2-7; D might be TRBD1 (7 bases). This CDR3 has 13 amino acids. The germline V gene encodes CDR1 MDHEN and CDR2 SYDVKM. V dropped 4 bases and J dropped 5 bases, with 12 bases sitting between them. DNA of the CDR3: TGTGCCAGCAGTTGGAGGGGGCCCAACGAGCAGTACTTC. The encoded protein is CASSWRGPNEQYF.

The chain joins TRBV10-3 to TRBJ2-1; the D gene could be TRBD1 or TRBD2 (5 bases each). The germline V and J ends were trimmed by 0 bases and 5 bases, with 14 bases remaining between them. Germline loops: CDR1 ENHRY, CDR2 SYGVKD. CDR3 size: 16 residues. The CDR3 DNA is TGTGCCATCAGTGAGTCCTGGGACGAACCAAACAATGAGCAGTTCTTC. This gives the protein CAISESWDEPNNEQFF.

This chain connects TRBV4-2 to TRBJ2-3; D perhaps matches TRBD2 (6 bases). V was pared by 0 bases and J by 7 bases, with 8 bases between. The CDR3 consists of 13 residues. CDR1 and CDR2 (germline): LGHNA, YNFKEQ. CDR3 loop: CASSQEGTYTQYF. The CDR3, as DNA: TGTGCCAGCAGCCAAGAGGGGACTTATACGCAGTATTTT.

This rearrangement joins TRBV5-8 to TRBJ2-1, with D unclear. V was pared by 2 bases and J by 0 bases, with 9 bases between. CDR3 size: 15 residues. Germline CDR1 and CDR2: SGHTS and YDEGEE. CDR3 sequence reads: CASSFDLSSYNEQFF. The DNA of the CDR3 is TGTGCCAGCAGCTTTGACTTGAGCTCCTACAATGAGCAGTTCTTC. The whole variable domain, filled in from reference TRBV5-8 and TRBJ2-1, reads EAGVTQSPTHLIKTRGQQATLRCSPISGHTSVYWYQQALGLGLQFLLWYDEGEERNRGNFPPRFSGRQFPNYSSELNVNALELEDSALYLCASSFDLSSYNEQFFGPGTRLTVL.

This chain joins TRBV5-1 and TRBJ1-5; tentatively, D is TRBD1 (5 bases). The ends were cut back, 1 base at V and 7 bases at J, with 9 bases in the middle. CDR1 is SGHRS, CDR2 YFSETQ, per germline. The CDR3 runs to 13 residues. The CDR3 loop is CASSLSGSQPQHF. The CDR3 DNA sequence: TGCGCCAGCAGCTTGTCAGGGAGCCAGCCCCAGCATTTT.

V is TRBV6-2 or TRBV6-3 and J is TRBJ2-3; D call uncertain. V was shortened by 9 bases and J by 2 bases, with 15 bases between the two germline ends. The CDR3 has 14 residues. Germline V gene data show CDR1 as MNHEY and CDR2 as SVGEGT. The CDR3 loop is CASRPLGNTDTQYF. In DNA, the CDR3 is TGTGCCAGTCGACCCCTGGGGAACACAGATACGCAGTATTTT.

V usage is TRBV20-1 and J usage is TRBJ1-1; D is ambiguous. Trimming took 6 bases from V and 4 from J, leaving 9 bases between them. The CDR3 contains 11 residues. The V gene's germline CDR1 is DFQATT and CDR2 SNEGSKA (reference sequence). CDR3 loop: CSAQYGTEAFF. As DNA, the CDR3 is TGCAGTGCCCAGTATGGCACTGAAGCTTTCTTT.

This clonotype has a handful of counts. The chain links TRBV9 to TRBJ1-2, with a tentative D call TRBD1 (5 bases). Trimming cost V 4 bases and J 9 bases, with 10 bases left between them. CDR3 length: 11 residues. Germline V lookup: CDR1 SGDLS, CDR2 YYNGEE. The CDR3 reads CASSRQLSYTF. DNA of the CDR3: TGTGCCAGCAGCCGACAGTTAAGCTACACCTTC.